This T cell receptor beta chain was observed in a study of T cells in Graves' hyperthyroidism and ophthalmopathy. This clonotype was found many times. The TCR beta CDR3 regions underwent amplification using RNA transcripts as the source. The TCR CDR3 first-round RT-PCR relied on the HTBI primer set. From the multiplex PCR reads, TCRdb called clonotypes with MiXCR, one entry per CDR3 protein. The table records 500,000 to 650,000 distinct CDR3 sequences, around 50% of them present only once. Trimming stripped 7 bases from V and 5 bases from J, with 5 bases between. Germline V gene data show CDR1 as SNHLY and CDR2 as FYNNEI. This CDR3 has 10 amino acids. Criteria for exclusion of patients were uncontrolled infection, other autoimmune disease, pregnancy or lactation.

This clonotype was obtained from an adult woman with Graves' disease, either hyperthyroidism or ophthalmopathy (not recorded which). The sequencing sample was made of peripheral blood or thyroid tissue (not recorded which). The V and J genes are TRBV2 and TRBJ2-5; D gene uncertain. The CDR3: CASISETQYF. The CDR3 DNA follows: TGTGCCAGCATCAGCGAGACCCAGTACTTC.